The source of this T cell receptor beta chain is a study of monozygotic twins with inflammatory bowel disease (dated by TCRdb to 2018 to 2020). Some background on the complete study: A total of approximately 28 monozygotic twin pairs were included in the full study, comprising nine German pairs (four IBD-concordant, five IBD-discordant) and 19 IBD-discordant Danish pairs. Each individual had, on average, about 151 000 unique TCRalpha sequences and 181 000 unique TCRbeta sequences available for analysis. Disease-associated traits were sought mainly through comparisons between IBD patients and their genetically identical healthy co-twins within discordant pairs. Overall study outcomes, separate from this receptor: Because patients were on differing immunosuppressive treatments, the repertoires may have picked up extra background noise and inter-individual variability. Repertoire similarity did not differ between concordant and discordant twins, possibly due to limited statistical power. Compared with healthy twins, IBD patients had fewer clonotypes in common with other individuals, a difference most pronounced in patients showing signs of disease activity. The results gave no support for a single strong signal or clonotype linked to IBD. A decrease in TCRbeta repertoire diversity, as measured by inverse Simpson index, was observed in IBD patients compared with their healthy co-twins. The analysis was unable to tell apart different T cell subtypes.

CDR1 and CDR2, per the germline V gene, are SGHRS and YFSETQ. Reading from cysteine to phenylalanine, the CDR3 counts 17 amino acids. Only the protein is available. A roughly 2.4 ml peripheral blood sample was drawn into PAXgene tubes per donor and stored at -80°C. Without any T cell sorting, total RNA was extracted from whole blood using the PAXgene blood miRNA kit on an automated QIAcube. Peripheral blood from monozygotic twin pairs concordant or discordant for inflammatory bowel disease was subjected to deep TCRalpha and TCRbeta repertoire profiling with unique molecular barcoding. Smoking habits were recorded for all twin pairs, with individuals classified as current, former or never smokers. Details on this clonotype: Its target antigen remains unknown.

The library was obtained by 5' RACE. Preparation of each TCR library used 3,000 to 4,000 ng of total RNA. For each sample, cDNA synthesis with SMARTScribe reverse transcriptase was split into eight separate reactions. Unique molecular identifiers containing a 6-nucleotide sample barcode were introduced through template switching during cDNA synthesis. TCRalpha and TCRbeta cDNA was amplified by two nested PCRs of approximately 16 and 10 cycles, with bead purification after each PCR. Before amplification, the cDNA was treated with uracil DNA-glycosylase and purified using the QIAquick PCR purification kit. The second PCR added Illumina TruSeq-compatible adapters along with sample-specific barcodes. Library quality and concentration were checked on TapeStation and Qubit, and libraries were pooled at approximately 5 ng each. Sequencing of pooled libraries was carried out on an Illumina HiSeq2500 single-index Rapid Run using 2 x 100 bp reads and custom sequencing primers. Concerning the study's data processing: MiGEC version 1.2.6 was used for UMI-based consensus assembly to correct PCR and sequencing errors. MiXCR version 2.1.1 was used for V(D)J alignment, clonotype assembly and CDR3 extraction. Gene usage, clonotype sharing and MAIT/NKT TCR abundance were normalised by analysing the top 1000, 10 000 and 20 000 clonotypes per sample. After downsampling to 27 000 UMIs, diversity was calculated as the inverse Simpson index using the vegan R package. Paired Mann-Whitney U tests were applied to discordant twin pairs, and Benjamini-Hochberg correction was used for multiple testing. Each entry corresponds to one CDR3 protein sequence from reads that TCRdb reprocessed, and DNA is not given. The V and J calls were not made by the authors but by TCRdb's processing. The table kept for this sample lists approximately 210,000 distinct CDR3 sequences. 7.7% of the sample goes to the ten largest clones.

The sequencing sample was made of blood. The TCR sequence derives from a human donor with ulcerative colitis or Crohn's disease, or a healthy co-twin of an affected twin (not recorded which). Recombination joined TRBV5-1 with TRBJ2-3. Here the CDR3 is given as CASSLGLQDPNTDTQYF. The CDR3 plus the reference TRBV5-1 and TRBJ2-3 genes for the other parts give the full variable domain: KAGVTQTPRYLIKTRGQQVTLSCSPISGHRSVSWYQQTPGQGLQFLFEYFSETQRNKGNFPGRFSGRQFSNSRSEMNVSTLELGDSALYLCASSLGLQDPNTDTQYFGPGTRLTVL.